This TCR beta chain is from a study of T-cell reconstitution after alpha-beta-depleted transplantation in children. Overall study results and limits: Newly produced T cells mostly provided counts and TCRbeta diversity after one year, as hyperexpanded clones declined.

This CDR3 is built from 13 residues. V gave up 3 bases and J gave up 6 bases; unmatched junction bases: 4. Germline V lookup: CDR1 DFQATT, CDR2 SNEGSKA (reference sequence). Construction of the TCRbeta library involved unique molecular identifiers. MiXCR was run by TCRdb on the PCR reads, yielding one entry per CDR3 protein. The sample holds 180,000 or so distinct CDR3 sequences, 6.3% seen once. This clonotype occurred many times. The antigen is undetermined. The material was PBMCs, obtained before TCRalphabeta/CD19-depleted stem cell transplant. V gene TRBV20-1 combines with J gene TRBJ2-1; TRBD1 agrees at 8 bases. The TCR originated in a girl less than two years old with combined immunodeficiency, due to receive a stem cell transplant. The CDR3 spells CSARRTGTNEQFF. In DNA form, the CDR3 reads TGCAGTGCTAGGAGGACAGGGACCAATGAGCAGTTCTTC.